This record looks at one TCR beta chain sequence and its context. Its antigen is not known. Only in-frame clones appear in the TCRdb table, and some are missing; sequencing was by immunoSEQ multiplex PCR. The sample has about 34,000 clones; around 90% are singletons. This record comes from a study of OX40 agonist ivuxolimab in advanced cancers. Study at large: Participants could have had prior anti-PD-1, anti-PD-L1 or anti-CTLA-4 therapy, and around 40% had some.

Patients with a history of autoimmune disease or on systemic immunosuppression were excluded. Blood got drawn at baseline, again on cycle 4 day 1, and then on cycle 7 day 1. V lost 3 bases, J lost 5 bases, and 7 bases lay in between. CDR3 length equals 13 residues. The germline gives CDR1 SGHAT, CDR2 FQDESV (reference sequence). Whole-study findings and limits: Within 6 weeks, CD4+ and CD8+ blood T cells expanded clonally at 0.1 to 3.0 mg/kg.

The material sequenced was CD4+ or CD8+ T cells sorted from blood, taken in a trial of the OX40 agonist ivuxolimab. The clonotype comes from an adult with an advanced solid tumor such as melanoma, head and neck, liver or kidney cancer. The rearrangement joins TRBV11-1 to TRBJ1-4; D remains ambiguous. CDR3 DNA: TGTGCCAGCAGCTTCGGACGGAATGAAAAACTGTTTTTT. It specifies CASSFGRNEKLFF.